This paragraph covers one T cell receptor (beta chain) sequence. From germline, CDR1 is SNHLY and CDR2 FYNNEI. The CDR3 totals 14 residues. V was trimmed by 0 bases and J by 6 bases, leaving 11 bases between them. These data belong to a study of patients and donors after allogeneic stem cell transplantation. TCRdb used MiXCR to reprocess the RT-PCR reads, holding one entry per CDR3 protein. The table has hundreds of thousands of distinct CDR3 sequences, more than 15% seen once. This chain connects TRBV2 to TRBJ1-2, with D possibly TRBD1 on 5 matching bases. The receptor comes from a human donor who was either an allogeneic HSCT recipient or a stem cell or donor lymphocyte infusion donor (not recorded which). It is not recorded whose cells these are; they may come from a transplant donor. The material sequenced was blood, either unsorted or a sorted T cell fraction (not recorded which). The chain's CDR3 is CASSEARQGHGYTF. DNA for the CDR3: TGTGCCAGCAGTGAAGCGCGGCAGGGCCATGGCTACACCTTC.